Listed here are 9 T cell receptor beta chains from one sample, sequenced in a study of beta chain features in type 1 diabetes (dated by TCRdb to 2016 to 2019). Library preparation employed the immunoSEQ multiplex PCR assay. The entire amount of isolated RNA was reverse transcribed using the High Capacity cDNA Reverse Transcription Kit, so the sequenced TCRB transcripts were expressed ones. As stored in TCRdb, this immuneACCESS dataset retains in-frame rearrangements with V and J assigned. A fraction of the clones does not appear; measured against another copy, unresolved V genes explain less than half of the discrepancy, and the remainder lacks a known reason. The sample data list approximately 160,000 clones, and approximately 8.4% of these were observed just once. The ten biggest clones cover approximately 2.2% of the sample. The sequencing sample was made of central memory CD4+ T cells from blood. These receptors all stem from a woman in her late teens or twenties in good health.

This clone has just a few counts. The chain couples TRBV10-2 to TRBJ2-7, with 8 nucleotides matching TRBD2. Germline trimming cut 4 bases from V and 1 base from J; bases unmatched to any gene: 6. The CDR3 is 15 amino acids. The germline V gene has CDR1 WSHSY and CDR2 SAAADI. CDR3 in DNA: TGCGCCAGCAGTGTTCAGAGCGGGAGTTCCTACGAGCAGTACTTC. Translation gives CASSVQSGSSYEQYF.

This clone was detected a few times. The chain recombines TRBV7-6 with TRBJ2-7; 12 bases are shared with TRBD1. Looked up from germline, CDR1 is SGHVS and CDR2 is FNYEAQ. This CDR3 has 15 residues. The V and J ends lost 2 bases and 7 bases, in that order; junction bases with no gene match: 6. CDR3 amino acids: CASSLSGTGGLEQYF. The CDR3 coding sequence is TGTGCCAGCAGCTTATCCGGGACAGGGGGCTTAGAGCAGTACTTC.

This clone was seen a few times. The chain joins TRBV14 to TRBJ2-7; D is possibly TRBD2 (5 bases). The CDR3 is 15 amino acids. Trimming cost V 4 bases and J 2 bases, with 15 bases left between them. CDR1 SGHDN and CDR2 FVKESK come from the germline V gene. The DNA for the CDR3 is TGTGCCAGCAGCCGGCGGGCAGGACCTACCTACGAGCAGTACTTC. Translating it yields CASSRRAGPTYEQYF.

The J gene is TRBJ2-2, the V gene TRBV6-1; 13 positions agree with TRBD2. Per the germline V gene, CDR1 is MNHNS and CDR2 is SASEGT. The CDR3 has 16 residues. The J segment lost 7 bases and the V segment lost 3 bases, leaving 5 bases of the junction unmatched. The CDR3 reads CASSDYGTSGIGELFF. CDR3 nucleotide sequence: TGTGCCAGCAGTGATTACGGGACTAGCGGGATCGGGGAGCTGTTTTTT.

The sample holds many counts of this clone. This chain uses TRBV23-1 with TRBJ1-2; TRBD1 might be the D (6 bases). Being an ORF, TRBV23-1 has a function that is uncertain. V was trimmed by 0 bases and J by 6 bases, leaving 14 bases between them. The CDR3 length is 15 residues. CDR3 loop: CASSQSEGGTDGYTF. The CDR3 DNA sequence: TGCGCCAGCAGTCAATCGGAAGGGGGTACAGATGGCTACACCTTC.

Only a few counts were recorded for this clone. V and J are TRBV27 and TRBJ2-1, with D possibly matching TRBD2 (5 bases). Germline-derived CDR1 and CDR2 are MNHEY and SMNVEV (reference sequence). The CDR3 has 14 residues. With 2 bases removed from V and 6 bases from J, the gap between germline ends came to 11 bases. The CDR3 region has the DNA TGTGCCAGCAGTTTAAACTGGGAGTCCAATGAGCAGTTCTTC. Amino acids: CASSLNWESNEQFF.

This clone appeared a few times. The chain recombines TRBV5-1 with TRBJ2-5, with D maybe TRBD1 (5 bases). The length of the CDR3 is 13 residues. The germline V gene has CDR1 SGHRS and CDR2 YFSETQ. Trimming left V 4 bases short and J 1 base short, with 8 bases between. The CDR3 reads CASSADTQETQYF. DNA for the CDR3: TGCGCCAGCAGCGCGGACACCCAAGAGACCCAGTACTTC. Based on the CDR3 plus reference TRBV5-1 and TRBJ2-5, the full variable domain is KAGVTQTPRYLIKTRGQQVTLSCSPISGHRSVSWYQQTPGQGLQFLFEYFSETQRNKGNFPGRFSGRQFSNSRSEMNVSTLELGDSALYLCASSADTQETQYFGPGTRLLVL.

J is TRBJ2-2 and V is TRBV5-4; weak D call: TRBD2 (7 bases). From germline, CDR1 is SGHNT and CDR2 YYREEE (reference sequence). The CDR3 is 14 amino acids. V gave up 4 bases and J gave up 4 bases, with 11 bases separating them. CDR3 DNA sequence: TGTGCCAGCAGCCGGGGAGGGGGCACCGGGGAGCTGTTTTTT. Protein: CASSRGGGTGELFF.

This clone was seen a handful of times. The chain combines TRBV27 with TRBJ2-5, with a tentative D call TRBD2 (6 bases). The CDR3 runs to 15 residues. V gave up 5 bases and J gave up 1 base, with 14 bases separating them. Germline lookup yields CDR1 MNHEY and CDR2 SMNVEV (reference sequence). CDR3 DNA: TGTGCCAGCAGTAAGACCGGGACTTTCCAAGAGACCCAGTACTTC. Translated: CASSKTGTFQETQYF.